This T cell receptor beta chain is from a study of blood T cells in healthy people across ages. Every donor gave 8.5 to 10 milliliters of peripheral blood. PBMCs were isolated at a quantity of at least 7 million per sample. The ends were cut back, 5 bases at V and 11 bases at J, with 16 bases in the middle. The CDR3 covers 12 residues. The germline V gene encodes CDR1 MDHEN and CDR2 SYDVKM. A second 7 to 11 cycle PCR used barcoded and J-beta primers. Each cDNA molecule received a tag from a template-switch adaptor that had 12 random nucleotides. TCRdb called the 5' RACE reads again in MiXCR, with one record for every CDR3 protein. The repertoire holds hundreds of thousands of distinct CDR3 sequences, with roughly 60% as singletons. Regarding this clonotype: Its matching antigen is unknown.

Study results and caveats: Lack of knowledge of donor CMV status possibly confounded expanded clonotype changes.

Sequenced input: blood. J is TRBJ2-7 and V is TRBV28, with D possibly TRBD2 on 6 matching bases. The sequence came from a young man in good health. The CDR3 DNA is TGTGCCAGCAGTCGTAACCGGGAGTGGAAGTACTTC. This gives the protein CASSRNREWKYF.